This T cell receptor (beta chain) was retrieved from a study of somatic mutations in cytotoxic T cells in rheumatoid arthritis (dated by TCRdb to the late 2010s). At the level of the whole study: Peripheral blood (approximately 30 ml EDTA) was collected from patients immediately after diagnosis and before any treatment began. Median age was essentially the same in the patient group and the control group. Some T-cell populations stained with V beta antibodies were sorted by flow on a FACSAria II or Sony SH800 to nearly 100% purity, with sorted V beta1+ cells additionally subjected to TCRB sequencing. For 65 rheumatoid arthritis patients and 20 healthy controls, TCRB deep sequencing was carried out. To characterize clonality, the study used TCRB deep sequencing while asking whether somatic mutations are carried by expanded CD8+ T-cell clones in newly diagnosed, untreated rheumatoid arthritis.

Positive magnetic bead selection on an AutoMACS was used to isolate CD4+ and CD8+ cells, with flow cytometry used to check purity. After a first flow cytometry screen using a TCR V beta antibody panel, clonal expansions were characterized through TCRB deep sequencing of sorted CD8+ fractions. Peripheral blood mononuclear cells were obtained using density gradient separation with Ficoll-Paque PLUS. DNA was extracted from CD4-enriched, CD8-enriched or PBMC samples with Nucleospin Tissue or Tissue XS kits and quantified with a Qubit 2.0 fluorometer. Sequencing of TCRB CDR3 was done on genomic DNA with the immunoSEQ assay. Per the authors' processing: Published virus-specific TCRB sequences were compared with patient CD8+ clones larger than 1%, and only a few matches were found. Analyses were restricted to productive TCRB rearrangements. Clonality was calculated as a Shannon entropy-based productive clonality index, and a clone was defined by a unique TCRB CDR3 sequence. Repertoire overlap between two samples was calculated from the template counts of each clone relative to total templates per sample. V-gene usage from TCRB sequencing and V-gene usage measured by flow cytometry were correlated (Spearman r of over 0.6). Sourced from immuneACCESS, this table was stored by TCRdb with only in-frame sequences that have V and J called. A share of the clones is absent; for the studies checked, an unresolved V gene accounts for under half, and the remainder has no known explanation. V, J and clone size derive from that table, while D and trimming were established from the DNA sequence. The sample includes 25,000 to 30,000 clones, with roughly 86% observed a single time. The ten largest account for roughly 9.7% of the sample.

The full study reports these points: The antigen targets of the expanded CD8+ clones were unknown, and absence from virus-specific databases did not rule out viral specificity. The slight underrepresentation of TRBV07 in patients was not corrected for multiple comparisons. An increase of CD8+ clonality with age was seen in patients (Spearman r ≈ 0.49) but not in healthy controls. In about an eighth of the roughly 65 patients, more than 20% of CD8+ cells belonged to the largest CD8+ clone, while several identical CD8+ TCRB sequences were shared between blood and synovial fluid. There was no significant difference in CD8+ T-cell clonality between rheumatoid arthritis patients and age-matched healthy controls.

This clone was observed a handful of times. Its antigen is still unknown. Within one base of it there is no much larger clone, and no base qualities were kept. The CDR3 runs 13 residues from the cysteine to the phenylalanine. Only the CDR3 DNA stays, 39 bases, in frame from base 1. After removal of 3 bases from V and 7 bases from J, the junction retains 4 bases not matched to a gene. As encoded in the germline V gene, CDR1 is KGHSH while CDR2 is LQKENI. Material: CD8+ T cells sorted from blood. Recombination linked TRBV18 to TRBJ1-1, with 8 central nucleotides matching TRBD1. This clonotype was obtained from an adult with rheumatoid arthritis. CDR3 loop: CASSPGQGGEAFF. In nucleotides, the sequence is TGTGCCAGCTCACCCGGACAGGGTGGTGAAGCTTTCTTT.